These 4 T cell receptor beta chains originate from one sample sequenced in a study of blood T cell repertoires in COVID-19. Clones were read by immunoSEQ multiplex PCR, and TCRdb kept only the in-frame ones, dropping some. The sample consists of around 140,000 clones, roughly 84% of them appearing once. The sequencing input was peripheral blood. The receptors were gathered from a man aged 25-45 years with COVID-19, enrolled during active disease.

J is TRBJ1-1 and V is TRBV10-2, with D hard to call. V was cut by 7 bases and J by 0 bases, with 15 bases left in between. Germline assignment: CDR1 WSHSY and CDR2 SAAADI. The CDR3 sequence is 15 residues long. DNA for the CDR3: TGCGCCAGCAACGCTGGAGGTAACATGAACACTGAAGCTTTCTTT. It encodes CASNAGGNMNTEAFF.

Only one count was recorded for this clone. This rearrangement joins TRBV7-6 to TRBJ2-1; 8 positions agree with TRBD2. V lost 1 base and J lost 5; bases outside the gene matches: 10. Germline V lookup: CDR1 SGHVS, CDR2 FNYEAQ. There are 17 residues in the CDR3. The CDR3 sequence is CASSLGPKAGDNNEQFF. The CDR3 nucleotides are TGTGCCAGCAGCTTAGGTCCCAAAGCGGGAGACAACAATGAGCAGTTCTTC.

This rearrangement joins TRBV6-1 to TRBJ2-6; possible D gene TRBD2, 5 bases. This CDR3 contains 15 residues. Germline CDR1 reads MNHNS; CDR2 reads SASEGT. Trimming stripped 3 bases from V and 0 bases from J, with 6 bases between. CDR3 loop: CASSDEGSGANVLTF. CDR3 sequence (DNA): TGTGCCAGCAGTGACGAGGGCTCTGGGGCCAACGTCCTGACTTTC.

V is TRBV25-1 and J is TRBJ1-5; D is unresolved. There are 13 residues in the CDR3. CDR1 MGHDK and CDR2 SYGVNS come from the germline V gene. V lost 4 bases to trimming and J lost 7 bases, with 11 bases between them. The CDR3 DNA reads as TGTGCCAGCAGTGGGATGTCGGGGCAGCCCCAGCATTTT. This translates into CASSGMSGQPQHF.